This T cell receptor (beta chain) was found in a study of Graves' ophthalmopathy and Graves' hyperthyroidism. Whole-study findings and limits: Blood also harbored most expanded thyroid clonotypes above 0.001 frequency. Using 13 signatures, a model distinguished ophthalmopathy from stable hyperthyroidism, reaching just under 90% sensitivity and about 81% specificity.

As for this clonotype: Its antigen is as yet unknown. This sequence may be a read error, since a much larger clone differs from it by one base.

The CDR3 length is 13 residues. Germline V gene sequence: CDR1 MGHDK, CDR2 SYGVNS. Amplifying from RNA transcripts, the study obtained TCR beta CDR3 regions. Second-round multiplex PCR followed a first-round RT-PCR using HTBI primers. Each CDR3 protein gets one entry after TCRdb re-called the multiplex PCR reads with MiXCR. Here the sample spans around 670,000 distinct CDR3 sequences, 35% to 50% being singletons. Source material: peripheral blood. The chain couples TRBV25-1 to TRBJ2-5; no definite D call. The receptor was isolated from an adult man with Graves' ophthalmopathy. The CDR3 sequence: CASSDRSIETQHF. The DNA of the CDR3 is TGTGCCAGCAGTGACAGGTCTATAGAGACCCAGCACTTC.